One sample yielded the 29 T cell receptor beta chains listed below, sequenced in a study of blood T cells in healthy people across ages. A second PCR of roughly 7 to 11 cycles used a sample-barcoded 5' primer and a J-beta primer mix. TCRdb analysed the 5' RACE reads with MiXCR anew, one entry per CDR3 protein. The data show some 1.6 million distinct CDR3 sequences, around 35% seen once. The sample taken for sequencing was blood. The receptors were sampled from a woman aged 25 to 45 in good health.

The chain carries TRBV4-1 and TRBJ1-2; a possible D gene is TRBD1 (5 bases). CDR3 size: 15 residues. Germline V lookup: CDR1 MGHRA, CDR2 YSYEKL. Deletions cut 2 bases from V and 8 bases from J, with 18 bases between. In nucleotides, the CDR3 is TGCGCCAGCAGCCAACAAAGTCGGGCGGGGCTAGGCTACACCTTC. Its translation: CASSQQSRAGLGYTF.

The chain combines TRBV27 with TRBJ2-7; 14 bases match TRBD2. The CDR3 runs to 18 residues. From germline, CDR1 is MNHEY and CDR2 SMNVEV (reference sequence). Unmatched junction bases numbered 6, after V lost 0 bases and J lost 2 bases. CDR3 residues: CASSLSWTSGGRPYEQYF. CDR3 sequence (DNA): TGTGCCAGCAGTTTATCCTGGACTAGCGGGGGGCGTCCCTACGAGCAGTACTTC.

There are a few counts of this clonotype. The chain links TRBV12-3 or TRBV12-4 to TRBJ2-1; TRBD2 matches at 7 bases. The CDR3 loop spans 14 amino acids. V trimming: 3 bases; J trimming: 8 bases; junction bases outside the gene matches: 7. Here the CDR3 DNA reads TGTGCCAGCAGTTTTGCGGGAGAAATCGATGAGCAGTTCTTC. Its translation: CASSFAGEIDEQFF.

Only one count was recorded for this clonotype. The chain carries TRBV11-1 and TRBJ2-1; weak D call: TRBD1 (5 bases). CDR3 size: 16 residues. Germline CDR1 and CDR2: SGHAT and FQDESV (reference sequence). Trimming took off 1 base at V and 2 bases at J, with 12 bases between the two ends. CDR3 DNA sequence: TGTGCCAGCAGCTTAGGACAGCCGACCCCCTACAATGAGCAGTTCTTC. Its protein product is CASSLGQPTPYNEQFF.

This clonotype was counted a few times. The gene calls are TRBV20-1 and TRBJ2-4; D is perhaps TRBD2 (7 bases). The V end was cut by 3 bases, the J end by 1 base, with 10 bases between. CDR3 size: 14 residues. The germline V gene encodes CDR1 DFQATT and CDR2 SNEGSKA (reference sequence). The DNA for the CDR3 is TGCAGTGCTAGGGGGGGGGCCGCCAAAAACATTCAGTACTTC. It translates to CSARGGAAKNIQYF.

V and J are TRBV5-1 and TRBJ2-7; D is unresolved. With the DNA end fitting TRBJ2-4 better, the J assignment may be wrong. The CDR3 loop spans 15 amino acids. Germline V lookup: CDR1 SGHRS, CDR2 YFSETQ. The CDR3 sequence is CASSPGWGIENIQYF. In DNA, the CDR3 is TGCGCCAGCTCCCCCGGGTGGGGTATCGAAAACATTCAGTACTTC.

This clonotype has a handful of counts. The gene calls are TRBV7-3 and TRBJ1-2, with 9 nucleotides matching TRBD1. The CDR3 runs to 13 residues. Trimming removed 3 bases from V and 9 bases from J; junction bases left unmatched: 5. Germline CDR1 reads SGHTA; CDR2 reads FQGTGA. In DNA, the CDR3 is TGTGCCAGCAGCTTTGGGACAGGGCTGAGCTACACCTTC. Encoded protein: CASSFGTGLSYTF.

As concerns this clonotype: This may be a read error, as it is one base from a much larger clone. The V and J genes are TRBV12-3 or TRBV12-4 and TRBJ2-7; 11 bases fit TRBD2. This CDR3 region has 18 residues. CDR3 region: CASSLIGTSGGGSYVQYF. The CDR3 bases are TGTGCCAGCAGTTTAATCGGGACTAGCGGTGGAGGGTCCTACGTGCAGTACTTC.

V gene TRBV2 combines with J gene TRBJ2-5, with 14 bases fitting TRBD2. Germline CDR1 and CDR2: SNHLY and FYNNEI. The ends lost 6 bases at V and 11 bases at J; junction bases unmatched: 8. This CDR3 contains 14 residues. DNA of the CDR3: TGTGCCAGCAGCTACGGGACTAGCGGGAGCACGCAGTACTTC. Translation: CASSYGTSGSTQYF.

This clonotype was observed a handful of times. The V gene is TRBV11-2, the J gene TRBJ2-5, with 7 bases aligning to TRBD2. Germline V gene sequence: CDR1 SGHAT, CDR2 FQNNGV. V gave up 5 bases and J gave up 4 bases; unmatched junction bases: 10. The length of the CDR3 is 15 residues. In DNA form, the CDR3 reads TGTGCCAGCAGCCCTCTTCCGGGGGGTTCAGAGACCCAGTACTTC. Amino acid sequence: CASSPLPGGSETQYF.

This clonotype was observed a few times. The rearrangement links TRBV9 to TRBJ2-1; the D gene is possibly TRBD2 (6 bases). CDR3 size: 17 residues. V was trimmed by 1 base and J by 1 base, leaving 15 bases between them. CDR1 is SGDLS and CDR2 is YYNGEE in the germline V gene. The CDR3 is CASSVFGTAVSYNEQFF. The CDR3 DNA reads TGTGCCAGCAGCGTATTTGGGACTGCGGTATCCTACAATGAGCAGTTCTTC.

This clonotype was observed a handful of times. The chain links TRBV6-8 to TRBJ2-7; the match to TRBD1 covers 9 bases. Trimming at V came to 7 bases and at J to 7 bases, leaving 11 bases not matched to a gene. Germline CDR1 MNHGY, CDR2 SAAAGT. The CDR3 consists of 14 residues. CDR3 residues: CASNFRDRDNEQYF. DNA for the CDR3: TGTGCCAGCAACTTCCGGGACAGGGACAATGAGCAGTACTTC.

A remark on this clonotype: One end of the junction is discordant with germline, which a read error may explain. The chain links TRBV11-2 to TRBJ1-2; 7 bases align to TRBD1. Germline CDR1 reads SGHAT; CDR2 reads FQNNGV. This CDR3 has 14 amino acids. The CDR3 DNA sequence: TGTGCCAGCAAATCCGGGACAGACTCCTATGACTACACCTTC. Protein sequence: CASKSGTDSYDYTF.

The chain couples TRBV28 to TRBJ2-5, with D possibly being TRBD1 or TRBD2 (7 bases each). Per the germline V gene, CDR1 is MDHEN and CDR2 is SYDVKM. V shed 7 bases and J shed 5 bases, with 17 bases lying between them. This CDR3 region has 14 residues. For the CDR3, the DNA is TGTGCCAGCAAAACCGGGACAGCGGGGGAGACCCAGTACTTC. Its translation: CASKTGTAGETQYF.

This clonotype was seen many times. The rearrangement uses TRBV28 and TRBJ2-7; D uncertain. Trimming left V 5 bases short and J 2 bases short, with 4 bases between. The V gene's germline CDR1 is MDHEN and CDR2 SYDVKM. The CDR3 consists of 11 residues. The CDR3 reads CASSHTYEQYF. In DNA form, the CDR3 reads TGTGCCAGCAGTCATACCTACGAGCAGTACTTC.

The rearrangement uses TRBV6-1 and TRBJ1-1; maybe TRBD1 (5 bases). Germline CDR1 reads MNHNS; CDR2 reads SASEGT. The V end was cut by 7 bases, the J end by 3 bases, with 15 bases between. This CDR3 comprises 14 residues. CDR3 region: CASNSGLWDTEAFF. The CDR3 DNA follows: TGTGCCAGCAATTCAGGGCTCTGGGACACTGAAGCTTTCTTT.

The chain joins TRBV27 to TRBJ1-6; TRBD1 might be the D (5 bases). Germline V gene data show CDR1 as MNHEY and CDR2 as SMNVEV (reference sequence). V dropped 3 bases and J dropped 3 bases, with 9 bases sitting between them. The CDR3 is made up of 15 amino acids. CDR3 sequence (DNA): TGTGCCAGCAGTTTGCAGGGAATCTATAATTCACCCCTCCACTTT. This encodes CASSLQGIYNSPLHF.

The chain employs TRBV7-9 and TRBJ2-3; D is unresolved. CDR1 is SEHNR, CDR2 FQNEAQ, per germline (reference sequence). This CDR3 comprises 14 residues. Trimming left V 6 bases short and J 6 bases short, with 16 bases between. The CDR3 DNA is TGTGCCAGCAGAAGGACCGTCCAAGGGGATACGCAGTATTTT. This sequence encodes CASRRTVQGDTQYF.

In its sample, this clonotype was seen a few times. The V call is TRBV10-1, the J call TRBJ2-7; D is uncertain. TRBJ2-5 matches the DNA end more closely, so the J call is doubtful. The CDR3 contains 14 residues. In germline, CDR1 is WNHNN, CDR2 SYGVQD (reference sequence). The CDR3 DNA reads TGCGCCAGCAGTGAGTCGGCTAAACAAGAGACCCAGTACTTC. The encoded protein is CASSESAKQETQYF.

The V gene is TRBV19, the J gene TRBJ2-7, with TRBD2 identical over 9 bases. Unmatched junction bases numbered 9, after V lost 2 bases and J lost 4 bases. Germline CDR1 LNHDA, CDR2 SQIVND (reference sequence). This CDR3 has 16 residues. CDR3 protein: CASSIKRGALSYEQYF. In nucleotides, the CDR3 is TGTGCCAGTAGTATAAAGCGGGGGGCTCTCTCTTACGAGCAGTACTTC.

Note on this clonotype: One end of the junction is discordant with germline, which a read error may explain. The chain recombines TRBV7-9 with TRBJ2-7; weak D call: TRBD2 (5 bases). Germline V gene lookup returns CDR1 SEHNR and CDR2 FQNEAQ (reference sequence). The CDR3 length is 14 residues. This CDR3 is CTSTLGGSKYEQYF. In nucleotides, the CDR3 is TGTACCAGCACCTTAGGCGGGTCAAAGTACGAGCAGTACTTC.

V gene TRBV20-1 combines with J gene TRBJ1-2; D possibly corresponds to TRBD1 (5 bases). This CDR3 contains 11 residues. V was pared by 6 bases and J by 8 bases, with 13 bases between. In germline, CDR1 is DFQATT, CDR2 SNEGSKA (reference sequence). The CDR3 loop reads CSAPWGRGYTF. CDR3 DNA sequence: TGCAGTGCGCCCTGGGGGAGGGGCTACACCTTC.

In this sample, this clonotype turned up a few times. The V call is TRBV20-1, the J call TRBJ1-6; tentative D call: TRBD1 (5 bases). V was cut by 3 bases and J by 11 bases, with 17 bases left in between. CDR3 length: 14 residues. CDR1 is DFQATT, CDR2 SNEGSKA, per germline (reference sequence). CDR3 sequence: CSARPGGLGTPLHF. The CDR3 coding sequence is TGCAGTGCTAGGCCCGGGGGGTTAGGGACACCCCTCCACTTT.

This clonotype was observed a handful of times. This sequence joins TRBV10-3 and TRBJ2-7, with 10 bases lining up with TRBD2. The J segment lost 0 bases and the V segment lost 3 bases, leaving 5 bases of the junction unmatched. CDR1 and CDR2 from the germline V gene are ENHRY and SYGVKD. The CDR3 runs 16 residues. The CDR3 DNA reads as TGTGCCATCAGTGACCTCTCTAGCGGGAGCTCCTACGAGCAGTACTTC. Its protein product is CAISDLSSGSSYEQYF.

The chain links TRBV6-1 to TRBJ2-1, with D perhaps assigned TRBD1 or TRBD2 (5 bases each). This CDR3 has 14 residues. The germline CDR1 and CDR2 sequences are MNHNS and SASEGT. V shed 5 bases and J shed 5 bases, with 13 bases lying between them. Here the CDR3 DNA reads TGTGCCAGCAGTCGGGGACGTTCCCACAATGAGCAGTTCTTC. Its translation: CASSRGRSHNEQFF.

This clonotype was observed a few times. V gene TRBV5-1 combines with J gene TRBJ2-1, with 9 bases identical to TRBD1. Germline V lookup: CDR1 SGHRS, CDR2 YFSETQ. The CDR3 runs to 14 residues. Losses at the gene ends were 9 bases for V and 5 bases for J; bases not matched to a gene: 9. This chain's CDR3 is CATKRGTGNNEQFF. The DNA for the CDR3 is TGCGCCACCAAACGAGGGACAGGGAACAATGAGCAGTTCTTC.

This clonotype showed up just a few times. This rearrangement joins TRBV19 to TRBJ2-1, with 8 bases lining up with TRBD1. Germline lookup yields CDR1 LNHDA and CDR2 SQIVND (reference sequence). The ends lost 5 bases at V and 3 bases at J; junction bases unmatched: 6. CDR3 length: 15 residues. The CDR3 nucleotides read TGTGCCAGTAGTCCCGGACAGGGACGCTACAATGAGCAGTTCTTC. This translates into CASSPGQGRYNEQFF.

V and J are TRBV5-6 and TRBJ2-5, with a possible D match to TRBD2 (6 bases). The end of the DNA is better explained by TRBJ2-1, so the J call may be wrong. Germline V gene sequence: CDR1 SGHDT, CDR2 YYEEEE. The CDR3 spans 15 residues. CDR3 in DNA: TGTGCCAGCAGCACCATCGACATCACGGGGGAGACCCAGTTCTTC. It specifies CASSTIDITGETQFF.

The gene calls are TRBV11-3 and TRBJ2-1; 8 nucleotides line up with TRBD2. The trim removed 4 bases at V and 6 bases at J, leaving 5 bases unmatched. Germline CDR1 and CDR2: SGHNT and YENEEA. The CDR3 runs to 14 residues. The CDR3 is CASSYGGAPNEQFF. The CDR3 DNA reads TGTGCCAGCAGCTACGGGGGGGCCCCCAATGAGCAGTTCTTC.